This T cell receptor (beta chain) emerged from a study of PD-L1 blockade in urothelial cancer. Study-level background: Per blood sample, T cells had a median of around 150,000.

Trimming removed 1 base from V and 4 bases from J; junction bases left unmatched: 11. This CDR3 spans 18 amino acids. Germline CDR1 reads PRHDT; CDR2 reads FYEKMQ (reference sequence). The time point denotes: peripheral blood 6 weeks after treatment start. The assay was immunoSEQ multiplex PCR, and TCRdb's table has in-frame clones only and misses some. The table includes around 46,000 clones, roughly 86% detected once. V usage is TRBV13 and J usage is TRBJ2-1; 9 bases fit TRBD1. The receptor comes from a man aged 60-69 years with urothelial cancer. This specimen was PBMCs, taken around atezolizumab (anti-PD-L1) treatment. CDR3 in DNA: TGTGCCAGCAGCTTAGAAGCGGACAGGGGTCAGATTTACAATGAGCAGTTCTTC. This encodes CASSLEADRGQIYNEQFF.